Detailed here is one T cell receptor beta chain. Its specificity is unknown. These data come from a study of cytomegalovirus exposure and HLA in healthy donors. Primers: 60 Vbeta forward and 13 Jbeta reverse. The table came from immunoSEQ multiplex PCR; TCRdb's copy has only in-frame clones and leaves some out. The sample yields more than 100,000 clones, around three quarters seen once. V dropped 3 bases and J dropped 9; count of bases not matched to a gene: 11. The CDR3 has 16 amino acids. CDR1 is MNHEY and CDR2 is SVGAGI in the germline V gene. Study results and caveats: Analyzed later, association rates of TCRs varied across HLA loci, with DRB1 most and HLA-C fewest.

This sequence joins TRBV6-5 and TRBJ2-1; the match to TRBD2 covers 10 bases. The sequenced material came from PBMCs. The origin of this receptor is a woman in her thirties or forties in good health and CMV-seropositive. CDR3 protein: CASSYGGSGRTVEQFF. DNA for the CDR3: TGTGCCAGCAGTTATGGTGGTAGCGGGAGGACGGTTGAGCAGTTCTTC.